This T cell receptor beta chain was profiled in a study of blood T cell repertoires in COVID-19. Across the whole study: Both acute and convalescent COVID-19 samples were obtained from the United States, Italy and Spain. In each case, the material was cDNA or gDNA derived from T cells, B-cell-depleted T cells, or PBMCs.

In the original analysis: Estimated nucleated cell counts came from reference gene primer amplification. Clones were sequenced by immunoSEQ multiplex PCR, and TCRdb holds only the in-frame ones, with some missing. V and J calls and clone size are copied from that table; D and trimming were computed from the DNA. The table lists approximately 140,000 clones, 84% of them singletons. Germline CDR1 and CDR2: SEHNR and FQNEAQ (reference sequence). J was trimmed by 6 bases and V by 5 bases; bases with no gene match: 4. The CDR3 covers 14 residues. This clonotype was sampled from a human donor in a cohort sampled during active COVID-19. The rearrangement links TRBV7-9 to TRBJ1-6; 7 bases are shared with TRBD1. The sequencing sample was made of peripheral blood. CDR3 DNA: TGTGCCAGCAGCCCAGGGGGTTTTAATTCACCCCTCCACTTT. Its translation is CASSPGGFNSPLHF.